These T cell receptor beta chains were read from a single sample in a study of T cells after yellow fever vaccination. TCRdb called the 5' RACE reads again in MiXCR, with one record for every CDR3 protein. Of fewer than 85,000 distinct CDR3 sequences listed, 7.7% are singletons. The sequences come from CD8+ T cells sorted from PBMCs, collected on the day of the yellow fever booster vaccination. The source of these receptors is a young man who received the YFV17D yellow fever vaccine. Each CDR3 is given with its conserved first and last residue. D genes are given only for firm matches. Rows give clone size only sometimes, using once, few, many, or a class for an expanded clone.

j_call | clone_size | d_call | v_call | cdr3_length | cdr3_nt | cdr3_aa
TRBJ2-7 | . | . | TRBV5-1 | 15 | TGCGCCAGCAGCTTGAGACCCGGGACAACCTACGAGCAGTACTTC | CASSLRPGTTYEQYF
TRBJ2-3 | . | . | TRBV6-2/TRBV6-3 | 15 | TGTGCCAGCAGTTACTCGACCCCTGGCACAGATACGCAGTATTTT | CASSYSTPGTDTQYF
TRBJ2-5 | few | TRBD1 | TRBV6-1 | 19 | TGTGCCAGCAGCATGGCTAGGGGGCGAAGGTCTCGTGGCCAAGAGACCCAGTACTTC | CASSMARGRRSRGQETQYF
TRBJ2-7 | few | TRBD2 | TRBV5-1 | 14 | TGCGCCAGCAGCCAGGGGACTAGCACCAACGAGCAGTACTTC | CASSQGTSTNEQYF
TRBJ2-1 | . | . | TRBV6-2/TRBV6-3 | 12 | TGTGCCAGCAGTTACCCCACCCATGGGCAGTTCTTC | CASSYPTHGQFF
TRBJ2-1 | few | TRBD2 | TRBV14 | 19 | TGTGCCAGCAGCCCATCCTTCGGGGCGGGAGATCATTCCTACAATGAGCAGTTCTTC | CASSPSFGAGDHSYNEQFF
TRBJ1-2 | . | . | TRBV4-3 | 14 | TGCGCCAGCAGTCCAAAAAGGGCAGTCTATGGCTACACCTTC | CASSPKRAVYGYTF
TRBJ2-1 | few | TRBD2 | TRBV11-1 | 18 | TGTGCCAGCAGCTTAACTCGGACTAGTTGGGACCCTATCAATGAGCAGTTCTTC | CASSLTRTSWDPINEQFF
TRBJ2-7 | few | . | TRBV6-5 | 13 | TGTGCCAGCAGTTACACTGGTCGGGACGAGCAGTACTTC | CASSYTGRDEQYF
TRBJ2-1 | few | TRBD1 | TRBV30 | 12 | TGTGCCGCGGACCAGGGGGCGAGGGAGCAGTTCTTC | CAADQGAREQFF
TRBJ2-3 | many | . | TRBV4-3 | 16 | TGCGCCAGCAGCCAAGATCGCGGACTCAGCACAGATACGCAGTATTTT | CASSQDRGLSTDTQYF
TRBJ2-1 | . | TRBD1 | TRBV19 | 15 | TGTGCCAGTACCGCGGAGGGACAGGGGAGCGATGAGCAGTTCTTC | CASTAEGQGSDEQFF
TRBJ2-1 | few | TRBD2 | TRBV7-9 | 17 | TGTGCCAGCAGCAAGCCGGGACTAGCGGGAGGGCCGGGTGAGCAGTTCTTC | CASSKPGLAGGPGEQFF
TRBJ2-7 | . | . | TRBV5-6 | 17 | TGTGCCAGCAGCCGGGGGTTCCTCTGCTCGGGGCCCTACGAGCAGTACTTC | CASSRGFLCSGPYEQYF
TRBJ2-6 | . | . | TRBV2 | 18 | TGTGCCTTCGGGGACCCCGGACAGGGACTAACTGGGGCCAACGTCCTGACTTTC | CAFGDPGQGLTGANVLTF
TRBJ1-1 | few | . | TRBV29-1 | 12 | TGCAGCGTTGAAAGGGGCAGGGTGGAAGCTTTCTTT | CSVERGRVEAFF
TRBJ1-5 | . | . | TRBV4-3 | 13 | TGCGCCAGCAGCCAAGCGGGCTTCCAGCCCCAGCATTTT | CASSQAGFQPQHF